Below are 13 T cell receptor beta chains sequenced from a single sample in a study of molecular identifiers for immune sequencing clone quantification. A single record per CDR3 protein comes from TCRdb applying MiXCR to the PCR reads. There are 490,000 or so distinct CDR3 sequences in the sample; approximately 25% occur only once, and under 0.85% lies in the top ten. Sequencing used naive CD8+ T cells from blood, with Jurkat cell RNA spiked in. Sample subset: FACS-sorted CD8+CD4-CCR7+CD45RA+ naive T cells. Receptors were obtained from a human donor in good health. Some libraries in this study had Jurkat cell RNA spiked in.

In regard to this clonotype: One base away lies a much larger clone, so this may be a sequencing read error. V usage is TRBV20-1 and J usage is TRBJ2-3; a possible D gene is TRBD1 (6 bases). CDR1 and CDR2 from the germline V gene are DFQATT and SNEGSKA (reference sequence). V lost 6 bases and J 2 bases, leaving 18 bases between the germline ends. The CDR3 covers 15 residues. Written as DNA, the CDR3 is TGCAGTGCCCCCGCTCGACAGGATAACACAGATACGCAGTATTTT. Translated, it gives CSAPARQDNTDTQYF.

For this clonotype: A read error is possible here, since a much larger clone lies one base away. This chain connects TRBV29-1 to TRBJ1-4; D not resolved. There are 14 residues in the CDR3. The V end lost 4 bases, the J end lost 4 bases, and 13 bases lay between the germline ends. Germline lookup yields CDR1 SQVTM and CDR2 ANQGSEA. CDR3 protein: CSVVLGADNEKLFF. CDR3 sequence (DNA): TGCAGCGTTGTTTTAGGTGCGGATAATGAAAAACTGTTTTTT. The full variable domain, completed using reference TRBV29-1 and TRBJ1-4, is SAVISQKPSRDICQRGTSLTIQCQVDSQVTMMFWYRQQPGQSLTLIATANQGSEATYESGFVIDKFPISRPNLTFSTLTVSNMSPEDSSIYLCSVVLGADNEKLFFGSGTQLSVL.

This clonotype was seen only a few times. This rearrangement joins TRBV7-2 to TRBJ1-5, with 8 bases identical to TRBD1. After removal of 1 base from V and 6 bases from J, the junction contained 5 bases not matched to a gene. The CDR3 covers 15 residues. Germline assignment: CDR1 SGHTA and CDR2 FQGNSA. The CDR3 DNA sequence: TGTGCCAGCAGCTTAGACCAAGGACAGGGTCAGCCCCAGCATTTT. It encodes CASSLDQGQGQPQHF.

The chain couples TRBV13 to TRBJ2-5; TRBD2 aligns across 13 bases. Germline values: CDR1 PRHDT, CDR2 FYEKMQ (reference sequence). This CDR3 is built from 16 residues. J was trimmed by 6 bases and V by 4 bases; bases with no gene match: 8. DNA of the CDR3: TGTGCCAGCAGCTCTCGGACTAGCGGGAGTACGAAGACCCAGTACTTC. Translated: CASSSRTSGSTKTQYF.

This chain links TRBV11-1 with TRBJ2-1; TRBD2 is a possible D gene (7 bases). The length of the CDR3 is 15 residues. V lost 3 bases and J lost 5, with 14 bases in between. Germline CDR1 reads SGHAT; CDR2 reads FQDESV (reference sequence). The CDR3, as DNA: TGTGCCAGCAGCTTGGCTAGCGGACAGAACAATGAGCAGTTCTTC. This encodes CASSLASGQNNEQFF.

This clonotype was detected many times. The gene calls are TRBV7-9 and TRBJ1-1; D is perhaps TRBD1 (5 bases). The V end was cut by 8 bases, the J end by 4 bases, with 11 bases between. The CDR3 runs to 12 residues. The germline gives CDR1 SEHNR, CDR2 FQNEAQ (reference sequence). The DNA for the CDR3 is TGTGCCAGCGTCGAGGGGTTCACTGAAGCTTTCTTT. Amino acid sequence: CASVEGFTEAFF. Together with reference TRBV7-9 and TRBJ1-1, the CDR3 gives the full variable domain: DTGVSQNPRHKITKRGQNVTFRCDPISEHNRLYWYRQTLGQGPEFLTYFQNEAQLEKSRLLSDRFSAERPKGSFSTLEIQRTEQGDSAMYLCASVEGFTEAFFGQGTRLTVV.

Concerning this clonotype itself: A much larger clonotype is one base distant, so this may be a read error. The V and J genes are TRBV5-1 and TRBJ2-1, with D possibly matching TRBD2 (6 bases). CDR1 and CDR2 (germline): SGHRS, YFSETQ. The CDR3 covers 11 residues. CDR3 nucleotides: TGCACCAGCAGCGGGTCGAATGAGCAGTTCTTC. It codes for CTSSGSNEQFF.

This clonotype was found many times. The rearrangement uses TRBV4-3 and TRBJ2-5; TRBD2 matches at 7 bases. V was pared by 0 bases and J by 3 bases, with 4 bases of the junction left unmatched. CDR3 size: 15 residues. Germline CDR1 reads LGHNA; CDR2 reads YSLEER. The CDR3 sequence is CASSQDQGGEETQYF. CDR3 bases: TGCGCCAGCAGCCAAGATCAGGGAGGGGAAGAGACCCAGTACTTC.

This sequence joins TRBV28 and TRBJ2-5, with D possibly being TRBD1 (5 bases). Germline CDR1 MDHEN, CDR2 SYDVKM. Trimming pared 3 bases from V and 5 bases from J, leaving 13 bases between. This CDR3 spans 14 amino acids. The CDR3 bases are TGTGCCAGCAGTTTCCCAGGGAACGGGGAGACCCAGTACTTC. Translation: CASSFPGNGETQYF.

Concerning this clonotype itself: One base away lies a much larger clone, so this may be a sequencing read error. The genes are TRBV12-3 or TRBV12-4 and TRBJ2-6; the D is unclear. There are 14 residues in the CDR3. Trimming removed 6 bases at V and 4 bases at J, with 10 bases between. This CDR3 reads CASSFPGGANVLTF. In DNA form, the CDR3 reads TGTGCCAGCAGCTTCCCCGGCGGGGCCAACGTCCTGACTTTC.

On this clonotype itself: Being one base from a much bigger clone, this may be a read error. The chain has TRBV19 and TRBJ2-2; TRBD1 aligns across 9 bases. This CDR3 spans 12 amino acids. CDR1 LNHDA and CDR2 SQIVND come from the germline V gene (reference sequence). This CDR3 reads CASAQGAGELCF. In DNA, the CDR3 is TGTGCCAGTGCACAGGGGGCCGGGGAGCTGTGTTTT.

Comments on this clonotype: It is likely a read error, because the conserved phenylalanine at the end of the CDR3 is missing. The chain joins TRBV28 to TRBJ1-5; D gene uncertain. This CDR3 comprises 13 residues. The germline CDR1 and CDR2 sequences are MDHEN and SYDVKM. Trimming left V 5 bases short and J 5 bases short, with 10 bases between. CDR3 nucleotides: TGTGCCAGCAGTCCCTCTAGACATCAGCCCCAGCATCTT. It is translated as CASSPSRHQPQHL.

The CDR3 sequence: CASSNTRVTYEQYF. CDR3 nucleotide sequence: TGTGCCAGCAGTAATACCAGAGTTACCTACGAGCAGTACTTC. This rearrangement joins TRBV6-2 or TRBV6-3 to TRBJ2-7, with D unclear. Germline V gives CDR1 MNHEY, CDR2 SVGEGT. This CDR3 spans 14 amino acids. V was trimmed by 5 bases and J by 2 bases, leaving 13 bases between them.